The 21 T cell receptor beta chains below were found in one sample sequenced in a study of blood T cell repertoires in COVID-19 (dated by TCRdb to about 2020). The library was obtained by the immunoSEQ multiplex PCR assay. Drawn from immuneACCESS, this table holds only the in-frame rearrangements with V and J called that TCRdb kept. Clones are partly lost; checked studies trace under half to an unresolved V gene and leave the rest unexplained. Across this sample there are about 230,000 clones, with approximately 83% seen only once. The top ten constitute roughly 7% of the sample. Sample: peripheral blood. These receptor sequences come from a woman aged 45 to 65 with acute or convalescent COVID-19.

The chain carries TRBV7-9 and TRBJ2-4; TRBD2 might be the D (5 bases). This CDR3 spans 14 amino acids. Deletions cut 6 bases from V and 5 bases from J, with 14 bases between. Looked up from germline, CDR1 is SEHNR and CDR2 is FQNEAQ (reference sequence). CDR3 DNA: TGTGCCAGCAGAGCGGCCCAGTCGGAAAACATTCAGTACTTC. It is translated as CASRAAQSENIQYF.

The chain uses TRBV5-4 and TRBJ2-1, with D maybe TRBD2 (6 bases). The CDR3 spans 16 residues. Germline CDR1 is SGHNT and CDR2 is YYREEE (reference sequence). The V and J ends lost 4 bases and 6 bases respectively, with 20 bases between them. CDR3 loop: CASSRPGEGMVNEQFF. The DNA for the CDR3 is TGTGCCAGCAGCCGGCCGGGGGAAGGTATGGTCAATGAGCAGTTCTTC.

This rearrangement joins TRBV19 to TRBJ2-1; TRBD2 agrees at 7 bases. The J segment lost 6 bases and the V segment lost 6 bases, leaving 8 bases of the junction unmatched. This CDR3 is 14 amino acids long. Germline values: CDR1 LNHDA, CDR2 SQIVND (reference sequence). Here the CDR3 reads CASSPRGGLNEQFF. The CDR3 DNA follows: TGTGCCAGTAGCCCCCGCGGGGGTCTCAATGAGCAGTTCTTC.

The chain has TRBV24-1 and TRBJ2-5, with 9 bases fitting TRBD1. Germline V CDR1 and CDR2: KGHDR, SFDVKD. Trimming cost V 0 bases and J 5 bases; bases outside gene matches: 3. The CDR3 extends over 15 amino acids. The CDR3 nucleotides read TGTGCCACCAGTGATTTGCACAGGGGGCGGGAGACCCAGTACTTC. This codes for CATSDLHRGRETQYF.

The chain has TRBV4-3 and TRBJ1-6; no firm D call. The CDR3 consists of 15 residues. CDR1 is LGHNA, CDR2 YSLEER, per germline. V lost 0 bases to trimming and J lost 7 bases, with 10 bases between them. The CDR3 sequence: CASSQDAPGNSPLHF. CDR3 bases: TGCGCCAGCAGCCAAGACGCCCCCGGGAATTCACCCCTCCACTTT.

This chain uses TRBV7-9 with TRBJ1-3, with 7 bases aligning to TRBD1. Per the germline V gene, CDR1 is SEHNR and CDR2 is FQNEAQ (reference sequence). The CDR3 is 17 amino acids. J gave up 0 bases and V 1 base, and 6 bases lay outside the gene matches. The CDR3 DNA reads as TGTGCCAGCAGCTTAGGGGCAGGGGGAAACTCTGGAAACACCATATATTTT. Its protein is CASSLGAGGNSGNTIYF.

The rearrangement uses TRBV10-1 and TRBJ1-1; 7 positions match TRBD1. CDR1 and CDR2 from the germline V gene are WNHNN and SYGVQD (reference sequence). Trimming cost V 6 bases and J 6 bases; bases outside gene matches: 16. This CDR3 contains 16 residues. The CDR3 DNA follows: TGCGCCAGCAGACCGATAACAGGGGCGGAGGGTCCTGAAGCTTTCTTT. Translation gives CASRPITGAEGPEAFF.

V usage is TRBV11-2 and J usage is TRBJ2-7, with 11 bases fitting TRBD2. This CDR3 comprises 17 residues. V shed 5 bases and J 7 bases; nucleotides not matched to a gene: 16. Germline loops: CDR1 SGHAT, CDR2 FQNNGV. The CDR3 region has the DNA TGTGCCAGCAGCCCCGGGACTAGCGGTCAAACAAAGGGGGAGCAGTACTTC. Translated, it gives CASSPGTSGQTKGEQYF.

The chain employs TRBV24-1 and TRBJ1-5; 7 positions agree with TRBD1. The ends lost 6 bases at V and 7 bases at J; junction bases unmatched: 5. The germline V gene has CDR1 KGHDR and CDR2 SFDVKD. The CDR3 runs to 13 residues. The CDR3 region is CATSSTGEQPQHF. The DNA of the CDR3 is TGTGCCACCAGTAGTACAGGGGAGCAGCCCCAGCATTTT.

The chain is built from TRBV7-3 and TRBJ2-1; 15 bases are shared with TRBD2. The CDR3 is 17 amino acids. CDR1 and CDR2 from the germline V gene are SGHTA and FQGTGA. Unmatched junction bases numbered 6, after V lost 5 bases and J lost 4 bases. In DNA form, the CDR3 reads TGTGCCAGCAGCCCCGGGACTAGCGGGGGGCTTTACAATGAGCAGTTCTTC. Its translation is CASSPGTSGGLYNEQFF.

The J gene is TRBJ2-1, the V gene TRBV7-2, with 10 bases matching TRBD2. The trim removed 1 base at V and 8 bases at J, leaving 8 bases unmatched. The germline gives CDR1 SGHTA, CDR2 FQGNSA. The CDR3 runs 16 residues. As DNA, the CDR3 is TGTGCCAGCAGCTTAGATGGACTAGCGGTTAGGGATGAGCAGTTCTTC. Its translation is CASSLDGLAVRDEQFF. Drawing the rest from reference TRBV7-2 and TRBJ2-1, the complete variable domain is GAGVSQSPSNKVTEKGKDVELRCDPISGHTALYWYRQSLGQGLEFLIYFQGNSAPDKSGLPSDRFSAERTGGSVSTLTIQRTQQEDSAVYLCASSLDGLAVRDEQFFGPGTRLTVL.

This clone was counted only a few times. The gene calls are TRBV12-3 or TRBV12-4 and TRBJ2-1; D is undetermined. The CDR3 runs to 13 residues. Trimming shortened V by 3 bases and J by 9 bases, and 12 bases separated the two germline ends. The CDR3 DNA follows: TGTGCCAGCAGTTTGGCAGGTCCCATTGAGCAGTTCTTC. Encoded protein: CASSLAGPIEQFF.

Remarks on this clone: Other DNA sequences in this sample translate to the same CDR3. The chain links TRBV19 to TRBJ2-7; D might be TRBD1 (6 bases). The germline CDR1 and CDR2 sequences are LNHDA and SQIVND (reference sequence). The CDR3 is 13 amino acids. The V end lost 5 bases, the J end lost 4 bases, and 12 bases lay between the germline ends. This chain's CDR3 is CASSEDRDYEQYF. CDR3 nucleotides: TGTGCCAGTAGTGAGGACAGAGATTACGAGCAGTACTTC.

The V and J genes are TRBV1 and TRBJ2-7; the table gives TRBD2 as D, unverified against the DNA. TRBV1 is reported as a pseudogene. CDR3 length: 19 residues. The CDR3 DNA reads TGCACCAGCAGCCGCTCCGAGGGGACTAGCGGGGGTAGGGATTACGAGCAGTACTTC. It encodes CTSSRSEGTSGGRDYEQYF.

The chain uses TRBV18 and TRBJ2-7; 7 bases are shared with TRBD1. CDR1 and CDR2 from the germline V gene are KGHSH and LQKENI. With 0 bases clipped from V and 2 bases from J, the junction kept 4 bases outside the gene matches. The CDR3 totals 15 residues. CDR3 amino acids: CASSPPNRGTYEQYF. The CDR3 DNA reads as TGTGCCAGCTCACCACCGAACAGGGGTACCTACGAGCAGTACTTC.

This chain links TRBV25-1 with TRBJ2-7; 10 nucleotides match TRBD2. The CDR3 runs 15 residues. Germline CDR1 and CDR2: MGHDK and SYGVNS. The J segment lost 3 bases and the V segment lost 5 bases, leaving 7 bases of the junction unmatched. Written as DNA, the CDR3 is TGTGCCAGCAGTTCCAGCGGGAGGGCCATCTACGAGCAGTACTTC. Protein: CASSSSGRAIYEQYF.

The sample holds a few counts of this clone. This chain connects TRBV10-1 to TRBJ2-7; tentatively, D is TRBD2 (6 bases). The germline V and J ends were trimmed by 2 bases and 2 bases, with 10 bases remaining between them. Germline assignment: CDR1 WNHNN and CDR2 SYGVQD (reference sequence). CDR3 length: 14 residues. The CDR3 here is CASSEGGDPYEQYF. CDR3 DNA sequence: TGCGCCAGCAGTGAGGGAGGGGACCCCTACGAGCAGTACTTC.

V gene TRBV6-5 combines with J gene TRBJ2-5; D unresolved. Germline V gives CDR1 MNHEY, CDR2 SVGAGI. With 8 bases removed from V and 0 bases from J, the gap between germline ends came to 4 bases. The CDR3 consists of 11 residues. In DNA form, the CDR3 reads TGTGCCAGCCCCGACCAAGAGACCCAGTACTTC. Translation: CASPDQETQYF.

This clone was observed a handful of times. This chain joins TRBV11-3 and TRBJ1-1, with D tentatively TRBD1 (5 bases). From germline, CDR1 is SGHNT and CDR2 YENEEA. Trimming took off 6 bases at V and 3 bases at J, with 11 bases between the two ends. This CDR3 has 13 residues. CDR3 in amino acids: CASSWGEDTEAFF. Here the CDR3 DNA reads TGTGCCAGCAGTTGGGGGGAAGACACTGAAGCTTTCTTT.

The chain recombines TRBV27 with TRBJ1-5, with D possibly TRBD1 on 5 matching bases. The CDR3 runs 12 residues. Germline V CDR1 and CDR2: MNHEY, SMNVEV (reference sequence). V was shortened by 6 bases and J by 4 bases, with 7 bases between the two germline ends. Here the CDR3 DNA reads TGTGCCAGCAGCTCAGGGAATCAGCCCCAGCATTTT. It encodes CASSSGNQPQHF.

J is TRBJ1-1 and V is TRBV21-1; the D call TRBD1 from the table was never checked on the DNA. TRBV21-1 is flagged as a pseudogene. This CDR3 has 13 amino acids. The chain's CDR3 is CASSQQGNGEAFF. In DNA form, the CDR3 reads TGTGCCAGCAGTCAACAGGGTAATGGTGAAGCTTTCTTT.